This T cell receptor beta chain was identified during a study of blood T cells in healthy people across ages. In regard to this clonotype: Its antigen remains unknown.

Study-level results: Across the age range, TCR beta diversity per million T cells fell in a roughly linear way.

A second PCR, run for about 6 to 11 cycles, used a sample-barcoded 5' primer plus a J-beta primer mix. TCRdb fed the 5' RACE reads into MiXCR, producing one record per CDR3 protein. Of hundreds of thousands of distinct CDR3 sequences detected, 56% appear once; the ten largest clones hold approximately 24%. This CDR3 region has 15 residues. V was shortened by 1 base and J by 5 bases, with 11 bases between the two germline ends. The V gene's germline CDR1 is LGHDT and CDR2 YNNKEL (reference sequence). What was sequenced was blood. The TCR was taken from a man in his forties in good health. This chain joins TRBV3-1 and TRBJ2-2; a possible D gene is TRBD2 (6 bases). The CDR3 DNA reads as TGTGCCAGCAGCCAAGTAGCGGAATCAACCGGGGAGCTGTTTTTT. It yields the protein CASSQVAESTGELFF.